This T cell receptor (beta chain) originates from a study of T cells in Graves' hyperthyroidism and ophthalmopathy (dated by TCRdb to between 2018 and 2021). Background on the whole study: Peripheral blood was sampled at the time of initial diagnosis, prior to any treatment. To identify TCR V-J signatures that set the groups apart, the researchers used a discovery cohort of 90 to 100 patients, made up of 43 with Graves' ophthalmopathy and some 60 with stable Graves' hyperthyroidism. Prospective prediction of ophthalmopathy was tested in an independent validation cohort of fewer than 20 hyperthyroidism patients and 17 patients who later progressed to ophthalmopathy. The 100 or so discovery patients were randomly split 7:3 into training and test sets. In addition, the study compared T-cell repertoires in thyroid tissue and in blood from roughly six Graves' hyperthyroidism patients. Once sampling was done, hyperthyroidism patients were given methimazole at a starting dose of 30 mg daily, whereas ophthalmopathy patients were given high-dose intravenous methylprednisolone. TCR Vbeta CDR3 sequencing of approximately 140 peripheral blood samples (more than 40 ophthalmopathy, 75 hyperthyroidism and some 17 progressor patients) is reported in the paper. Study-wide findings and limitations: Ophthalmopathy was separated from stable hyperthyroidism by a 13 V-J signature model, with over 85% sensitivity and approximately 84% specificity obtained in cross-validation and 80%/75% obtained in testing. In validation, progression to ophthalmopathy was predicted by the model with more than 65% sensitivity and approximately 78% specificity, a median of roughly six months before onset. Sample size was not statistically predetermined, and blinding of investigators to group allocation was not performed. Most expanded thyroid clonotypes (frequency above 0.001) were also detected in blood, suggesting blood repertoires may reflect thyroid immune responses.

The junction shows trimming of 0 bases on V and 5 bases on J, plus 16 bases between the germline ends. Taken from cysteine to phenylalanine, the CDR3 has 15 residues. Of all the DNA, just the CDR3 is kept, 45 bases in frame from base 1. CDR1 DFQATT and CDR2 SNEGSKA were looked up in the germline V gene (reference sequence). Ophthalmopathy patients had moderately to severely active disease, with a Clinical Activity Score of 3 or more, a NOSPECS grade of 4 or more, and a disease duration of less than 3 months. Any patient with an uncontrolled infection, another autoimmune disease, pregnancy or lactation was excluded. Diagnoses were based on clinical symptoms, serum thyroxine and TRAb, thyroid ultrasound and orbital computed tomography. PBMCs were isolated from 10 ml of fresh peripheral blood by Ficoll-Paque density gradient centrifugation. Total RNA was extracted with Trizol reagent, and quality was checked on an Agilent 2100 Bioanalyzer.

The TCR beta CDR3 regions were amplified from RNA transcripts. A first-round RT-PCR of the TCR CDR3 used the HTBI primer set with the Qiagen OneStep RT-PCR kit. Libraries were constructed in a second round of multiplex PCR, after which size selection and purification were performed. Sequencing of the libraries was done on an Illumina HiSeq2000 using paired-end 100 bp reads. Concerning the study's data processing: SOAPnuke was used to process the raw data, throwing out any read that contained adapters or uncalled bases, had a mean Phred below 15, or lacked an exact constant-primer or identifier match. COPE v1.2.5 was used to merge high-quality paired reads, and clonotypes were defined as unique nucleotide sequences. MiTCR v1.1 was used to align clonotypes to the IMGT TRBV, TRBD and TRBJ reference segments. Analysis was restricted to V-J combinations with a frequency above 0.0001, which covered 98% to 99.2% of repertoires. The TCS score was defined as the ratio of F50 (clonal expansion) to E x V (chaos), calculated using BLOSUM62-based TCRdist between CDR3 peptides within each V-J. Welch's t-statistics and random forest reduced fewer than 600 V-J features to 10 to 15, which were used in a naive Bayes classifier (R e1071). TCRdb ran its own pipeline on the public reads, namely fastp trimming at Q25 and MiXCR clone calling, and kept in-frame beta chains. Rows are unified per CDR3 protein, each entry keeping the most common DNA and genes. TCRdb, not the authors, supplied the V and J calls. Present in this sample are about 600,000 distinct CDR3 sequences, about a sixth of which were seen just once. Less than 3.5% of the sample belongs to the ten largest clones.

The sample holds many counts of this clonotype. No cognate antigen has been identified for it. No clone much larger than this one lies a single base away; base qualities are absent. The specimen was blood. The chain is assembled from TRBV20-1 and TRBJ1-2; no D gene is confidently identified. The TCR originated in a woman aged 40 to 50 with Graves' ophthalmopathy. Here the CDR3 is given as CSARDEKGLRYGYTF. The sequenced DNA: TGCAGTGCTAGAGATGAGAAGGGCCTTAGGTATGGCTACACCTTC.